This T cell receptor (beta chain) was documented in a study of monozygotic twins with inflammatory bowel disease. In germline, CDR1 is DFQATT, CDR2 SNEGSKA (reference sequence). The CDR3 extends over 14 amino acids. Findings of the study overall: Twin pairs that were concordant did not differ from discordant pairs in repertoire similarity, possibly from limited power. Variability may have been added to patient repertoires by differing immunosuppressive treatments.

Total RNA, at 3,500 to 4,000 ng, went into every TCR library. TCRdb re-called the 5' RACE reads; every CDR3 protein appears as one record, without DNA. Recorded here are about 140,000 distinct CDR3 sequences; the top ten clones represent 0.95% to 1.5%. In regard to this clonotype: Its antigen is unidentified.

This chain connects TRBV20-1 to TRBJ2-5; absent DNA, TCRdb's TRBD2 call cannot be checked. The TCR sequence derives from a human donor with ulcerative colitis or Crohn's disease, or a healthy co-twin of an affected twin (not recorded which). The specimen was blood. The CDR3 here is CSVYGSLVQETQYF.